The 22 T cell receptor beta chains below come from one sample, sequenced in a study of response to subunit inactivated influenza vaccine (dated by TCRdb to 2016 to 2019). Library generation was performed with RT-PCR. Sequencing used an Illumina HiSeq 2500. In-frame beta chains were kept once TCRdb had trimmed the public reads at Q25 with fastp and called clones with MiXCR. Every entry covers one CDR3 protein and lists the most common genes and DNA from its rows. In this sample the table shows around 750,000 distinct CDR3 sequences, 21% of which occur a single time. The ten largest clones capture roughly a tenth of the sample. Sequenced here: PBMCs from blood, sampled about 5 days after vaccination. The receptors derive from a man between 45 and 60 years old who received an inactivated influenza vaccine. Donor details come from another sample of the same person, matched by shared clones.

The chain has TRBV5-1 and TRBJ2-5, with 8 bases aligning to TRBD2. V was clipped by 5 bases and J by 3 bases; unmatched bases: 9. CDR1 and CDR2 from the germline V gene are SGHRS and YFSETQ. This CDR3 has 15 residues. CDR3 sequence reads: CASRAASGSEETQYF. The CDR3 region has the DNA TGCGCCAGCAGGGCAGCGAGCGGGAGCGAAGAGACCCAGTACTTC.

This clonotype was detected only a few times. The chain recombines TRBV9 with TRBJ1-2, with 12 nucleotides matching TRBD1. Trimming cost V 2 bases and J 7 bases; bases outside gene matches: 6. This CDR3 has 15 amino acids. Per germline, CDR1 SGDLS and CDR2 YYNGEE. CDR3 DNA: TGTGCCAGCAGCGTGGGACAGGGGGCGCGACCTGGCTACACCTTC. Protein: CASSVGQGARPGYTF.

CDR3 region: CSARPGEGSPLHF. The CDR3 region has the DNA TGCAGTGCTAGACCAGGGGAGGGTTCACCCCTCCACTTT. The genes are TRBV20-1 and TRBJ1-6; tentatively, D is TRBD1 (6 bases). Germline lookup yields CDR1 DFQATT and CDR2 SNEGSKA (reference sequence). Trimming stripped 2 bases from V and 9 bases from J, with 11 bases between. The CDR3 runs 13 residues.

In this sample, this clonotype turned up a few times. The chain links TRBV7-9 to TRBJ2-7, with D hard to call. The CDR3 sequence is 14 residues long. Germline CDR1 is SEHNR and CDR2 is FQNEAQ (reference sequence). V gave up 2 bases and J gave up 5 bases, with 13 bases separating them. CDR3 nucleotides: TGTGCCAGCAGCTTACTCTCGATTTTCCACGAGCAGTACTTC. Its translation is CASSLLSIFHEQYF.

With regard to this clonotype: The CDR3 does not end in the conserved phenylalanine or tryptophan, so this is likely a read error. Because the CDR3's place on the DNA is in doubt, the DNA is left out and the CDR3 is given as listed by TCRdb. The CDR3 sequence: CSARARVGSFI. J is TRBJ2-1 and V is TRBV20-1; the table assigns TRBD2, which was not confirmed against the DNA. The CDR3 length is 11 residues, termini included. CDR1 and CDR2 from the germline V gene are DFQATT and SNEGSKA (reference sequence).

The J gene is TRBJ2-3, the V gene TRBV6-2 or TRBV6-3, with 10 nucleotides matching TRBD2. In germline, CDR1 is MNHEY, CDR2 SVGEGT. With 2 bases clipped from V and 4 bases from J, the junction kept 6 bases outside the gene matches. The CDR3 covers 16 residues. This chain's CDR3 is CASSYTSGTFADTQYF. CDR3 sequence (DNA): TGTGCCAGCAGTTACACTAGCGGGACTTTCGCAGATACGCAGTATTTT.

V usage is TRBV20-1 and J usage is TRBJ2-1, with 7 bases identical to TRBD2. Germline V gives CDR1 DFQATT, CDR2 SNEGSKA (reference sequence). CDR3 length: 14 residues. V dropped 6 bases and J dropped 5; count of bases not matched to a gene: 10. The CDR3 loop is CSAGPSGPNNEQFF. In nucleotides, the CDR3 is TGCAGTGCCGGCCCTAGCGGTCCTAACAATGAGCAGTTCTTC.

The chain employs TRBV7-2 and TRBJ1-1; unclear D gene. This CDR3 spans 14 amino acids. The germline CDR1 and CDR2 sequences are SGHTA and FQGNSA. Trimming stripped 1 base from V and 7 bases from J, with 13 bases between. The CDR3 here is CASSLDRLANEAFF. The CDR3 nucleotides are TGTGCCAGCAGCTTAGATCGGCTCGCCAATGAAGCTTTCTTT. The variable domain in full, completed from reference TRBV7-2 and TRBJ1-1, reads GAGVSQSPSNKVTEKGKDVELRCDPISGHTALYWYRQSLGQGLEFLIYFQGNSAPDKSGLPSDRFSAERTGGSVSTLTIQRTQQEDSAVYLCASSLDRLANEAFFGQGTRLTVV.

This clonotype appeared once. This sequence joins TRBV28 and TRBJ2-3, with 9 bases aligning to TRBD1. CDR1 and CDR2 from the germline V gene are MDHEN and SYDVKM. CDR3 length: 17 amino acids. After removal of 6 bases from V and 2 bases from J, the junction contained 12 bases not matched to a gene. Here the CDR3 reads CASSQNRGLLFTDTQYF. The DNA for the CDR3 is TGTGCCAGCAGCCAAAACAGGGGGCTCCTATTCACAGATACGCAGTATTTT.

V is TRBV3-1 and J is TRBJ2-5; 10 bases fit TRBD2. The junction had 3 bases not matched to a gene; V was cut back by 1 base and J by 4 bases. This CDR3 region has 15 residues. Germline V gene sequence: CDR1 LGHDT, CDR2 YNNKEL (reference sequence). The CDR3: CASSQGASGGETQYF. The CDR3, as DNA: TGTGCCAGCAGCCAAGGGGCTAGCGGGGGAGAGACCCAGTACTTC.

This clonotype was seen a handful of times. This chain joins TRBV4-1 and TRBJ2-1, with 9 bases lining up with TRBD2. The germline CDR1 and CDR2 sequences are MGHRA and YSYEKL. The CDR3 covers 16 residues. J gave up 6 bases and V 1 base, and 7 bases lay outside the gene matches. This CDR3 reads CASSQGGASGVNEQFF. The CDR3, as DNA: TGCGCCAGCAGCCAAGGAGGGGCTAGCGGGGTCAATGAGCAGTTCTTC.

This rearrangement joins TRBV12-3 or TRBV12-4 to TRBJ2-5; no firm D call. The CDR3 is 14 amino acids. V lost 4 bases to trimming and J lost 4 bases, with 13 bases between them. CDR3 nucleotide sequence: TGTGCCAGCAGTTCAGATGGTGGCCGAGAGACCCAGTACTTC. Translation: CASSSDGGRETQYF.

This clonotype came up many times. The genes are TRBV12-3 or TRBV12-4 and TRBJ1-4; D perhaps matches TRBD1 (6 bases). Trimming stripped 6 bases from V and 8 bases from J, with 13 bases between. The CDR3 length is 13 residues. The CDR3 DNA reads as TGTGCCAGCAGGGGGGGGACAAAAGAAAAACTGTTTTTT. Protein: CASRGGTKEKLFF.

This chain joins TRBV10-1 and TRBJ2-2; D possibly corresponds to TRBD1 (5 bases). Germline CDR1 reads WNHNN; CDR2 reads SYGVQD (reference sequence). V lost 3 bases, J lost 0 bases, and 17 bases lay in between. This CDR3 has 18 amino acids. The CDR3 loop reads CASSEALGADPNTGELFF. The CDR3 nucleotides read TGCGCCAGCAGTGAAGCATTAGGGGCCGACCCGAACACCGGGGAGCTGTTTTTT.

This clonotype was seen a handful of times. V is TRBV20-1 and J is TRBJ2-3; possible D gene TRBD2, 6 bases. CDR1 and CDR2 (germline): DFQATT, SNEGSKA (reference sequence). Trimming cost V 6 bases and J 2 bases, with 18 bases left between them. The CDR3 is 15 residues long. This CDR3 reads CSATVSGGVTDTQYF. CDR3 nucleotide sequence: TGCAGTGCAACAGTTTCAGGCGGGGTCACAGATACGCAGTATTTT.

This clonotype was seen only a few times. The genes are TRBV29-1 and TRBJ2-4; D ambiguous. The CDR3 covers 15 residues. V was cut by 2 bases and J by 1 base, with 12 bases left in between. Germline CDR1 SQVTM, CDR2 ANQGSEA. CDR3 sequence (DNA): TGCAGCGTTGAATTAATGGGAAAGGCCAAAAACATTCAGTACTTC. Protein: CSVELMGKAKNIQYF. The whole variable domain, filled in from reference TRBV29-1 and TRBJ2-4, reads SAVISQKPSRDICQRGTSLTIQCQVDSQVTMMFWYRQQPGQSLTLIATANQGSEATYESGFVIDKFPISRPNLTFSTLTVSNMSPEDSSIYLCSVELMGKAKNIQYFGAGTRLSVL.

The CDR3 DNA is TGCGCCAGCAGCCAAGATAGACTAGAAAGCTCCTACAATGAGCAGTTCTTC. Translation: CASSQDRLESSYNEQFF. V and J are TRBV4-3 and TRBJ2-1; possible D gene TRBD2, 6 bases. From germline, CDR1 is LGHNA and CDR2 YSLEER. CDR3 length: 17 residues. Trimming stripped 0 bases from V and 0 bases from J, with 12 bases between.

The chain employs TRBV27 and TRBJ1-3; D perhaps matches TRBD1 (5 bases). Germline-derived CDR1 and CDR2 are MNHEY and SMNVEV (reference sequence). The CDR3 extends over 15 amino acids. Trimming left V 2 bases short and J 2 bases short, with 10 bases between. CDR3 nucleotide sequence: TGTGCCAGCAGTTTAGAGGGACGCACTGGAAACACCATATATTTT. This sequence encodes CASSLEGRTGNTIYF.

The chain combines TRBV28 with TRBJ1-6; D gene ambiguous. V shed 6 bases and J shed 6 bases, with 15 bases lying between them. The length of the CDR3 is 15 residues. From germline, CDR1 is MDHEN and CDR2 SYDVKM. The CDR3 nucleotides read TGTGCCAGCAGCCCGGAATTTGGGCCTAATTCACCCCTCCACTTT. It translates to CASSPEFGPNSPLHF.

The V gene is TRBV20-1, the J gene TRBJ1-4, with D uncertain. The length of the CDR3 is 14 residues. Trimming took 1 base from V and 4 from J, leaving 10 bases between them. Germline CDR1 DFQATT, CDR2 SNEGSKA (reference sequence). CDR3 nucleotides: TGCAGTGCTAGAGGTTCCTCGGTTAATGAAAAACTGTTTTTT. It translates to CSARGSSVNEKLFF.

The J gene is TRBJ2-3, the V gene TRBV28, with TRBD1 matching over 7 bases. Trimming removed 8 bases from V and 4 bases from J; junction bases left unmatched: 12. Germline values: CDR1 MDHEN, CDR2 SYDVKM. The CDR3 is 15 amino acids. The CDR3, as DNA: TGTGCCAGCTGGGGGCGAGGGGGCCGAGCAGATACGCAGTATTTT. Protein sequence: CASWGRGGRADTQYF.

This clonotype was detected many times. The V call is TRBV12-3 or TRBV12-4, the J call TRBJ1-1; D remains unclear. Trimming stripped 8 bases from V and 0 bases from J, with 10 bases between. The CDR3 spans 13 residues. This chain's CDR3 is CASSRQMNTEAFF. Here the CDR3 DNA reads TGTGCCAGCTCCCGCCAAATGAACACTGAAGCTTTCTTT.